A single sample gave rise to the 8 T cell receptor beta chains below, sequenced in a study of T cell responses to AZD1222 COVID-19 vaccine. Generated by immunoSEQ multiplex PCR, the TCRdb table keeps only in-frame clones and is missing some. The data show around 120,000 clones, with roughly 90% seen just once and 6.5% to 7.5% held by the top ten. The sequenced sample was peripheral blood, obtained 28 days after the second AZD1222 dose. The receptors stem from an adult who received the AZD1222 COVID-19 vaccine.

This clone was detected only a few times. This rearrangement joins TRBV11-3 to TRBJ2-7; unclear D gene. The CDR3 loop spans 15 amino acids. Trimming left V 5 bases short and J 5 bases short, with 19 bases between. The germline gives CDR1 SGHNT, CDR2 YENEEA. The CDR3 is CASSPQVQSANEQYF. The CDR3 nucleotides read TGTGCCAGCAGCCCTCAGGTCCAAAGCGCGAACGAGCAGTACTTC.

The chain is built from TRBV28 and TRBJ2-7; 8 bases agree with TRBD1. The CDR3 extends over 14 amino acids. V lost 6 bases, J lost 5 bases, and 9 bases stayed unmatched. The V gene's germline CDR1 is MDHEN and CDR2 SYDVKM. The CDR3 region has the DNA TGTGCCAGCAGCCAGACAGGGGAACCCCACGAGCAGTACTTC. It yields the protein CASSQTGEPHEQYF.

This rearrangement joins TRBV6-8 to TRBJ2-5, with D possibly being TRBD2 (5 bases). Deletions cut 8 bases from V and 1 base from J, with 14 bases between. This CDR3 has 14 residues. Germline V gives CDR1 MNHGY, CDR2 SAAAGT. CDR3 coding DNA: TGTGCCAGCCTACCCGAGGGTCGCCAAGAGACCCAGTACTTC. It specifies CASLPEGRQETQYF.

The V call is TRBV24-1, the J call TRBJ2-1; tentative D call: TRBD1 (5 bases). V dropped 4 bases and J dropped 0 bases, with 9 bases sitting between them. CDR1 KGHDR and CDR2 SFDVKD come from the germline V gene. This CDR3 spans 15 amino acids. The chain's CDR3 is CATSEKGPSYNEQFF. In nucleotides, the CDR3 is TGTGCCACCAGTGAAAAGGGGCCCTCCTACAATGAGCAGTTCTTC.

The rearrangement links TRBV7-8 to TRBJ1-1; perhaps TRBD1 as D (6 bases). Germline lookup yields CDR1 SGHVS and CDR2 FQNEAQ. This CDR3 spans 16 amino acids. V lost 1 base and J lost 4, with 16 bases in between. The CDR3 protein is CASSLGRDTGLTEAFF. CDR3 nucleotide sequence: TGTGCCAGCAGCTTAGGGAGGGACACCGGTCTCACTGAAGCTTTCTTT.

CDR3 region: CATSDSGYSYEQYF. CDR3 in DNA: TGTGCCACCAGTGACTCGGGGTATTCCTACGAGCAGTACTTC. V gene TRBV24-1 combines with J gene TRBJ2-7; perhaps TRBD2 as D (5 bases). Germline V gives CDR1 KGHDR, CDR2 SFDVKD. The CDR3 covers 14 residues. V was cut by 4 bases and J by 1 base, with 10 bases left in between.

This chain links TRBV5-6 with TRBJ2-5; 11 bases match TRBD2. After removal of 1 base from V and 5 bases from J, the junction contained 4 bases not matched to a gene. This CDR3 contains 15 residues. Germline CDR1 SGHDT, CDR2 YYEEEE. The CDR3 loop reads CASSLTSGGPETQYF. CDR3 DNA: TGTGCCAGCAGCTTGACTAGCGGGGGTCCGGAGACCCAGTACTTC.

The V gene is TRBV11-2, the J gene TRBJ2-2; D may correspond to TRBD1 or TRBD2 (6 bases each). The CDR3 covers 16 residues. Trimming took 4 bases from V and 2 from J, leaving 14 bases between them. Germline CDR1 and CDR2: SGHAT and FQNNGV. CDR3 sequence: CASSWEVDSNTGELFF. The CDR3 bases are TGTGCCAGCAGCTGGGAGGTGGACAGCAACACCGGGGAGCTGTTTTTT.